A single T cell receptor (beta chain) is shown here with its context. The data stem from a study of Tregs in tolerant kidney transplant recipients. The CDR3 loop spans 14 amino acids. Trimming removed 0 bases at V and 0 bases at J, with 9 bases between. Germline loops: CDR1 GTSNPN, CDR2 SVGIG (reference sequence). Clones were sequenced by immunoSEQ multiplex PCR, and TCRdb holds only the in-frame ones, with some missing. Counted here are around 230,000 clones, approximately 83% occurring once; the ten biggest clones make up under 0.65%. J is TRBJ2-7 and V is TRBV30; D unclear. Material for sequencing was CD4+ T cells from blood. The receptor was isolated from a human donor in good health. The DNA for the CDR3 is TGTGCCTGGAGTGTTTCGCGGCCCTCCTACGAGCAGTACTTC. Translating it yields CAWSVSRPSYEQYF.